The clone carrying this T cell receptor beta chain was seen just once. What it binds is unknown. The sample is drawn from a study of OX40 agonist ivuxolimab in advanced cancers. Looking at the study overall: Subjects had a mean age of roughly 60 years, with a range of about 20 to 85; around 83% were male.

Researchers took blood at baseline, on cycle 4 day 1, and on cycle 7 day 1. TCRdb's copy holds only in-frame clones and misses some; the assay was immunoSEQ multiplex PCR. Among around 92,000 clones listed, around 92% were seen once. Study-level results: Among the nonresponders, some also had low normalized T-cell clonal expansion. Expanded peripheral T-cell antigen specificity went undetermined.

The source is an adult with an advanced solid tumor such as melanoma, head and neck, liver or kidney cancer. The material sequenced was CD4+ or CD8+ T cells sorted from blood, taken in a trial of the OX40 agonist ivuxolimab.

Here the CDR3 DNA reads TGTGCCAGCCGGGAGATCTCCTACAATGAGCAGTTCTTC. This gives the protein CASREISYNEQFF. The V gene is TRBV27, the J gene TRBJ2-1; weak D call: TRBD2 (6 bases). The CDR3 loop spans 13 amino acids. Deletions cut 8 bases from V and 0 bases from J, with 8 bases between. CDR1 MNHEY and CDR2 SMNVEV come from the germline V gene (reference sequence).